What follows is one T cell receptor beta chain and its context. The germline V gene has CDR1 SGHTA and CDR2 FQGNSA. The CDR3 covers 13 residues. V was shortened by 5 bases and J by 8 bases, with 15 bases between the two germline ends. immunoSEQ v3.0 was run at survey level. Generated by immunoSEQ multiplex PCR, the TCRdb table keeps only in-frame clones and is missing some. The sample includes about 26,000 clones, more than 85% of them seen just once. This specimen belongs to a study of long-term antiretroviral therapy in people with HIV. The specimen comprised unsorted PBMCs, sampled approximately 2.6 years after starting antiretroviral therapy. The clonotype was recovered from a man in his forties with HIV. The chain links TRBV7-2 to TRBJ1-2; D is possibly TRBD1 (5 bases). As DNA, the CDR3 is TGTGCCAGCAGCCACGGGAGGGGAACGGGCTACACCTTC. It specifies CASSHGRGTGYTF.